This T cell receptor (beta chain) was identified during a study of CD8 T cells in Susac syndrome. Peripheral blood CD8+ and CD4+ T cells were profiled by TCR beta sequencing. The control group consisted of healthy donors matched for age and sex. Purification of the CD8+ and CD4+ T cells relied on negative isolation, and TEMRA cells underwent FACS enrichment. The authors reverse transcribed roughly 0.5 to 1 ug RNA with random hexamers. Across 54 Vbeta and 13 Jbeta, TCR beta CDR3 was amplified with immunoSEQ multiplex PCR. TCRdb ran MiXCR on the immunoSEQ multiplex PCR reads and lists one entry per CDR3 protein. The table has some 110,000 distinct CDR3 sequences, around 94% seen once. Germline CDR1 reads LGHDT; CDR2 reads YNNKEL (reference sequence). The CDR3 contains 13 residues. V lost 1 base and J 11 bases, leaving 12 bases between the germline ends.

The sample consisted of CD4+ T cells from PBMCs. This TCR was recovered from a human donor in good health. V usage is TRBV3-1 and J usage is TRBJ2-1, with no clear D. The CDR3 nucleotides read TGTGCCAGCAGCCAAGGATCGGCGGCTCAGCAGTTCTTC. This encodes CASSQGSAAQQFF.